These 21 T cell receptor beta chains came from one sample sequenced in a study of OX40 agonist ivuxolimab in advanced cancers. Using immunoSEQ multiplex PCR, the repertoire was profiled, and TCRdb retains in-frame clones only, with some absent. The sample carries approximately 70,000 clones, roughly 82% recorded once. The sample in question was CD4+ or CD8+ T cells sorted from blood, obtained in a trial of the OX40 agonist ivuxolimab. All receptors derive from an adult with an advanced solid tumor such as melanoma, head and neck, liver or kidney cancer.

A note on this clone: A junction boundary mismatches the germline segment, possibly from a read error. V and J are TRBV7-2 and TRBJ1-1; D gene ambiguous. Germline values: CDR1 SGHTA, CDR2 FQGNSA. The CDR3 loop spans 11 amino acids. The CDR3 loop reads CVSSPTRGAFF. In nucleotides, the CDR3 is TGTGTCAGCAGCCCGACCCGTGGGGCTTTCTTT.

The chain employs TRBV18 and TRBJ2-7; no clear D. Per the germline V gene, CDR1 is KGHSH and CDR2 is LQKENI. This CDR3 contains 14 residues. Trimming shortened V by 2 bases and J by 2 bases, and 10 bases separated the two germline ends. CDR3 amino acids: CASSPRSETYEQYF. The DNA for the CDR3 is TGTGCCAGCTCACCAAGAAGTGAAACCTACGAGCAGTACTTC.

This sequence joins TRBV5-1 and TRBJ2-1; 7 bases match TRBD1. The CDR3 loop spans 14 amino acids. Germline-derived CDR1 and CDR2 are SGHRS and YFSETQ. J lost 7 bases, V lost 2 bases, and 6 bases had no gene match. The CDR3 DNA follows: TGCGCCAGCAGCTTTGGACAGGTTGGGAATGAGCAGTTCTTC. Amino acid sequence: CASSFGQVGNEQFF.

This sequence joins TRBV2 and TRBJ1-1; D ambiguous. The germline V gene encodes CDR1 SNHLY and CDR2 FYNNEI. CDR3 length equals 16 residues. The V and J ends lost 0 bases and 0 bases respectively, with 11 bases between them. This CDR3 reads CASSEALWHLNTEAFF. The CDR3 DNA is TGTGCCAGCAGTGAAGCGCTGTGGCATTTGAACACTGAAGCTTTCTTT.

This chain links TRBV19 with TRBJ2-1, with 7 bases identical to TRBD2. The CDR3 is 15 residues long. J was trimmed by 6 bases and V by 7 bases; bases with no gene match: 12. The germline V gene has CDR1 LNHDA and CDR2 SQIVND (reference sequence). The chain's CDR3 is CASIGAGRTGNEQFF. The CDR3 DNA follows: TGTGCCAGTATCGGAGCGGGACGCACGGGCAATGAGCAGTTCTTC.

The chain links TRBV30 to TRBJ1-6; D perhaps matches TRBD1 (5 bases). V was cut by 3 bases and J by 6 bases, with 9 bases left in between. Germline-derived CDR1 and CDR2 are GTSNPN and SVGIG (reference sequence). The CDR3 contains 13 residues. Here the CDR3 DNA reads TGTGCCTGGAGGTGGGGGATTAATTCACCCCTCCACTTT. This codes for CAWRWGINSPLHF.

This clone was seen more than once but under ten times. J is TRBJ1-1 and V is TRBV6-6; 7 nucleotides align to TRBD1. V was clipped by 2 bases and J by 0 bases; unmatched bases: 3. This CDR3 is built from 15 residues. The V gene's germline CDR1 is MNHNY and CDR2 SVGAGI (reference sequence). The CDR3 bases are TGTGCCAGCAGTTACCCACAGGGGATGAACACTGAAGCTTTCTTT. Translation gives CASSYPQGMNTEAFF.

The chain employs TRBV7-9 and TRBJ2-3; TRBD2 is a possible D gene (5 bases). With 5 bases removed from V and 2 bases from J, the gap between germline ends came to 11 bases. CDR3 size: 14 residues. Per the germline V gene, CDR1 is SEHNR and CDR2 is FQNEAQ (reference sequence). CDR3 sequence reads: CASSPQRPTDTQYF. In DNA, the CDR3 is TGTGCCAGCAGCCCGCAGCGGCCCACAGATACGCAGTATTTT.

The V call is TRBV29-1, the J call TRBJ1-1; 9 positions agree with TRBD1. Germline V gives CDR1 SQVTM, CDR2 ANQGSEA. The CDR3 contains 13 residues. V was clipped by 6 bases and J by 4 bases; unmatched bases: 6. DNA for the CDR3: TGCAGCGTCCAACAGGGGGCCAGCACTGAAGCTTTCTTT. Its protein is CSVQQGASTEAFF.

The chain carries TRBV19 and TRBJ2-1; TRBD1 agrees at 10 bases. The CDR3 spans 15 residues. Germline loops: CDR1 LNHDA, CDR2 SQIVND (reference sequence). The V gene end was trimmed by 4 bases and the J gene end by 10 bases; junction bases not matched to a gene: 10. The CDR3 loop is CASSTWGQGRKEQFF. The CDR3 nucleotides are TGTGCCAGTAGTACGTGGGGACAGGGGCGCAAGGAGCAGTTCTTC.

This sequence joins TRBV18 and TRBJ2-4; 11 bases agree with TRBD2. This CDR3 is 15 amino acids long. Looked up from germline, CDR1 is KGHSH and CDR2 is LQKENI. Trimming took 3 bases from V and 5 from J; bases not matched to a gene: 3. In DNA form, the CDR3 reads TGTGCCAGCTCACCGCTTAGCGGGGGGGAAAACATTCAGTACTTC. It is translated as CASSPLSGGENIQYF. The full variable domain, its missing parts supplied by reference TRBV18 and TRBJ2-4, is NAGVMQNPRHLVRRRGQEARLRCSPMKGHSHVYWYRQLPEEGLKFMVYLQKENIIDESGMPKERFSAEFPKEGPSILRIQQVVRGDSAAYFCASSPLSGGENIQYFGAGTRLSVL.

In DNA, the CDR3 is TGTGCCAGCAGACAAGCGGGGAGGGACCCTTACAATGAGCAGTTCTTC. Translating it yields CASRQAGRDPYNEQFF. The gene calls are TRBV11-2 and TRBJ2-1; 7 nucleotides align to TRBD2. CDR1 is SGHAT and CDR2 is FQNNGV in the germline V gene. CDR3 length equals 16 residues. Trimming took 6 bases from V and 4 from J; bases not matched to a gene: 12.

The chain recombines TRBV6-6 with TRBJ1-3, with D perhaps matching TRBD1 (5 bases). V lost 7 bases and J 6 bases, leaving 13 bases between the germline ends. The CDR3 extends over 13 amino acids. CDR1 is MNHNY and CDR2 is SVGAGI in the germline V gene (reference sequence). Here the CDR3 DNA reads TGTGCCAGCACTAACCGGGACCTAAACACCATATATTTT. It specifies CASTNRDLNTIYF.

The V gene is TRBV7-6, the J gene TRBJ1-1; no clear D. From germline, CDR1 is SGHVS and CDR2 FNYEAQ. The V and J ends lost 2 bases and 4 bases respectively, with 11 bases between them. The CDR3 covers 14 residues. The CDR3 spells CASSLRELSTEAFF. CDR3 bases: TGTGCCAGCAGCTTACGGGAGCTTAGCACTGAAGCTTTCTTT.

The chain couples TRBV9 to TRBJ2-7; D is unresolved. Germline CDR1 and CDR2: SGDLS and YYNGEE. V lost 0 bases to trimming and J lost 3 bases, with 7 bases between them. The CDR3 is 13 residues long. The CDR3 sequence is CASSVGVSYEQYF. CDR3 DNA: TGTGCCAGCAGCGTAGGGGTCAGCTACGAGCAGTACTTC.

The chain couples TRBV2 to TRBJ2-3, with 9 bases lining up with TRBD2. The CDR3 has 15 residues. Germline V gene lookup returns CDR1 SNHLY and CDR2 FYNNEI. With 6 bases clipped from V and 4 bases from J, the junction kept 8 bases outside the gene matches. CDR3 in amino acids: CASRLLAGLADTQYF. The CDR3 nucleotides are TGTGCCAGCAGGCTCCTAGCGGGACTCGCAGATACGCAGTATTTT.

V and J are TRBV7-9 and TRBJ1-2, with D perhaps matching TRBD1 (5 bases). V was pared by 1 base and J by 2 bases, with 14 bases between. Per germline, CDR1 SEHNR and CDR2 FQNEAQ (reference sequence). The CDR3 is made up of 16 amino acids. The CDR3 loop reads CASSLGQGTRNYGYTF. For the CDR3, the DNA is TGTGCCAGCAGCTTAGGCCAGGGAACCCGAAACTATGGCTACACCTTC.

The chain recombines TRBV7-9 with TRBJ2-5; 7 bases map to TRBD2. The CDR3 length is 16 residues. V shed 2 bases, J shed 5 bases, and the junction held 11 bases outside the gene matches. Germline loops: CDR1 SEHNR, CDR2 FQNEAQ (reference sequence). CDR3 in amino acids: CASSLPRRGMRETQYF. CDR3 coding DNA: TGTGCCAGCAGCTTACCTCGGCGGGGGATGAGGGAGACCCAGTACTTC. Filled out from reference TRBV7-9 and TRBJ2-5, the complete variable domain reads DTGVSQNPRHKITKRGQNVTFRCDPISEHNRLYWYRQTLGQGPEFLTYFQNEAQLEKSRLLSDRFSAERPKGSFSTLEIQRTEQGDSAMYLCASSLPRRGMRETQYFGPGTRLLVL.

CDR3 protein: CASSQGEGPYGYTF. In DNA, the CDR3 is TGCGCCAGCAGCCAAGGTGAGGGGCCCTATGGCTACACCTTC. The chain carries TRBV4-1 and TRBJ1-2; a possible D gene is TRBD1 (5 bases). The CDR3 has 14 amino acids. V was cut by 1 base and J by 4 bases, with 10 bases left in between. Germline V gene lookup returns CDR1 MGHRA and CDR2 YSYEKL.

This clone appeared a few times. The chain's CDR3 is CASSSTGFWDGQFF. The CDR3, as DNA: TGTGCCAGCAGTTCAACAGGGTTCTGGGATGGGCAGTTCTTC. The chain uses TRBV6-6 and TRBJ2-1, with D perhaps matching TRBD1 (6 bases). CDR1 and CDR2 from the germline V gene are MNHNY and SVGAGI (reference sequence). CDR3 length: 14 residues. V dropped 4 bases and J dropped 12 bases, with 19 bases sitting between them.

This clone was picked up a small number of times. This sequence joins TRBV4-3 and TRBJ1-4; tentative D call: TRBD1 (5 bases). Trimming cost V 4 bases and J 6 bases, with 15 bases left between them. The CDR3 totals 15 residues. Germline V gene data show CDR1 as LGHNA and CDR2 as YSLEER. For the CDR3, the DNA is TGCGCCAGCAGCCGTGGGGCAGGGCAGGATGAAAAACTGTTTTTT. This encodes CASSRGAGQDEKLFF.